These T cell receptor beta chains were read from a single sample in a study of blood T cell repertoires in COVID-19. TCRdb's copy holds only in-frame clones and misses some; the assay was immunoSEQ multiplex PCR. The sample shows a few hundred thousand clones, roughly 90% of them seen only once. Sequencing was done on a sample of PBMCs or T cells enriched from blood (not recorded which). The receptors were sampled from a woman aged 45-65 years in a cohort exposed to, infected with or recovered from COVID-19 (not recorded which). The CDR3 runs from the conserved cysteine through the conserved F or W. A D gene is named only where the DNA matches it firmly. Clone size is given for some rows only: seen once, a few or many times, or a class if the clone is expanded.

CDR3: CASSHGPSGYGYTF
DNA: TGTGCCAGCAGCCATGGCCCCTCGGGCTATGGCTACACCTTC
D: .
size: .
V: TRBV3-1/TRBV3-2
J: TRBJ1-2

CDR3: CATSDLWQNTGELFF
DNA: TGTGCCACCAGTGATTTGTGGCAGAACACCGGGGAGCTGTTTTTT
D: .
size: .
V: TRBV24-1
J: TRBJ2-2

CDR3: CASSTHRGQPSPLHF
DNA: TGTGCCAGTAGTACACATCGAGGGCAGCCGTCGCCCCTCCACTTT
D: .
size: few
V: TRBV19
J: TRBJ1-6

CDR3: CASSQPGGNTEAFF
DNA: TGTGCCAGCAGCCAACCGGGGGGAAACACTGAAGCTTTCTTT
D: .
size: .
V: TRBV28
J: TRBJ1-1

CDR3: CSVFSLTGLEQFF
DNA: TGCAGCGTGTTCAGCCTGACAGGGTTGGAGCAGTTCTTC
D: TRBD1
size: .
V: TRBV29-1
J: TRBJ2-1

CDR3: CASSLSTGGADGYTF
DNA: TGTGCCAGCAGCTTAAGTACAGGGGGCGCGGATGGCTACACCTTC
D: TRBD1
size: .
V: TRBV5-5
J: TRBJ1-2

CDR3: CASSQEWGPYEQYF
DNA: TGCGCCAGCAGCCAAGAATGGGGCCCCTACGAGCAGTACTTC
D: .
size: once
V: TRBV4-3
J: TRBJ2-7

CDR3: CASGSGKSTDTQYF
DNA: TGTGCCAGCGGGAGCGGGAAAAGCACAGATACGCAGTATTTT
D: TRBD2
size: .
V: TRBV2
J: TRBJ2-3

CDR3: CASSLGLGGSYNEQFF
DNA: TGTGCCAGCAGCTTAGGTCTCGGGGGGTCTTACAATGAGCAGTTCTTC
D: TRBD2
size: .
V: TRBV7-3
J: TRBJ2-1

CDR3: CASSHRTSGSYEQYF
DNA: TGTGCCAGCAGCCACAGGACTAGCGGATCGTACGAGCAGTACTTC
D: TRBD2
size: .
V: TRBV5-4
J: TRBJ2-7

CDR3: CASSQDLTAGPQETQYF
DNA: TGTGCCAGCAGCCAAGATCTAACAGCGGGACCCCAAGAGACCCAGTACTTC
D: TRBD2
size: .
V: TRBV4-2
J: TRBJ2-5

CDR3: CSASGRGPYTGELFF
DNA: TGCAGTGCTAGTGGGCGGGGGCCCTACACCGGGGAGCTGTTTTTT
D: .
size: .
V: TRBV20-1
J: TRBJ2-2

CDR3: CASSWGDRVGSQPQHF
DNA: TGCGCCAGCAGCTGGGGGGACAGGGTTGGAAGTCAGCCCCAGCATTTT
D: TRBD1
size: .
V: TRBV5-1
J: TRBJ1-5

CDR3: CAARDRASGANVLTF
DNA: TGTGCCGCTCGGGACAGGGCTTCAGGGGCCAACGTCCTGACTTTC
D: TRBD1
size: .
V: TRBV19
J: TRBJ2-6

CDR3: CASSLNPGMNSYEQYF
DNA: TGTGCCAGCAGCTTAAATCCAGGTATGAACTCCTACGAGCAGTACTTC
D: .
size: .
V: TRBV7-2
J: TRBJ2-7

CDR3: CASSESVSGGYNEQFF
DNA: TGCGCCAGCAGTGAGTCGGTTAGCGGGGGCTACAATGAGCAGTTCTTC
D: TRBD2
size: .
V: TRBV10-2
J: TRBJ2-1

CDR3: CASSPAQDTINTGELFF
DNA: TGCGCCAGCAGCCCGGCCCAGGACACAATCAACACCGGGGAGCTGTTTTTT
D: .
size: .
V: TRBV5-1
J: TRBJ2-2

CDR3: CASSFSGGGTEAFF
DNA: TGTGCCAGCAGCTTTTCAGGGGGTGGCACTGAAGCTTTCTTT
D: TRBD1
size: few
V: TRBV7-8
J: TRBJ1-1

CDR3: CASSQGRAGGPRGYTF
DNA: TGCGCCAGCAGCCAAGGGCGGGCAGGTGGCCCTCGGGGCTACACCTTC
D: .
size: once
V: TRBV4-1
J: TRBJ1-2

CDR3: CASSQELIGAGAQKYF
DNA: TGTGCCAGCAGCCAAGAATTGATCGGGGCAGGGGCACAGAAGTATTTT
D: .
size: once
V: TRBV3-1/TRBV3-2
J: TRBJ2-3

CDR3: CASSLLAGDQETQYF
DNA: TGTGCCAGCAGCTTACTAGCGGGGGATCAAGAGACCCAGTACTTC
D: TRBD2
size: few
V: TRBV5-4
J: TRBJ2-5

CDR3: CASSEGGTFYRYTF
DNA: TGTGCCAGCAGCGAAGGGGGAACTTTTTATCGCTACACCTTC
D: .
size: few
V: TRBV7-2
J: TRBJ1-2

CDR3: CASSYTGGELSSYNEQFF
DNA: TGTGCCAGCAGCTATACAGGGGGCGAACTAAGCTCCTACAATGAGCAGTTCTTC
D: TRBD1
size: once
V: TRBV7-6
J: TRBJ2-1

CDR3: CASSFQAGSQPQHF
DNA: TGTGCCAGCAGCTTCCAAGCAGGCAGTCAGCCCCAGCATTTT
D: .
size: .
V: TRBV7-8
J: TRBJ1-5

CDR3: CASSSQWASTDTQYF
DNA: TGTGCCAGCAGTAGTCAATGGGCCAGCACAGATACGCAGTATTTT
D: .
size: .
V: TRBV27
J: TRBJ2-3

CDR3: CASSPGYNQPQHF
DNA: TGTGCCAGCTCACCCGGGTACAATCAGCCCCAGCATTTT
D: .
size: .
V: TRBV18
J: TRBJ1-5

CDR3: CASSLAGGGSGANVLTF
DNA: TGCGCCAGCAGCTTGGCAGGGGGCGGCTCTGGGGCCAACGTCCTGACTTTC
D: TRBD1
size: .
V: TRBV5-1
J: TRBJ2-6

CDR3: CSARAAGGRSGYTF
DNA: TGCAGCGCGCGCGCAGCCGGGGGTCGGAGTGGCTACACCTTC
D: .
size: .
V: TRBV29-1
J: TRBJ1-2

CDR3: CATPSGLPTYEQYF
DNA: TGCGCCACACCTTCCGGACTCCCCACCTACGAGCAGTACTTC
D: .
size: .
V: TRBV5-1
J: TRBJ2-7

CDR3: CASSLDQNYGYTF
DNA: TGTGCCAGCAGCTTAGACCAGAACTATGGCTACACCTTC
D: .
size: few
V: TRBV7-2
J: TRBJ1-2

CDR3: CASSVAGEKDTQYF
DNA: TGCGCCAGCAGTGTAGCGGGGGAGAAGGATACGCAGTATTTT
D: TRBD2
size: .
V: TRBV10-1
J: TRBJ2-3

CDR3: CASSQLASSGDTQYF
DNA: TGCGCCAGCAGCCAACTAGCTTCCTCTGGAGATACGCAGTATTTT
D: .
size: .
V: TRBV4-3
J: TRBJ2-3

CDR3: CASSQGQGDNSPLHF
DNA: TGTGCCAGCAGCCAAGGTCAGGGGGATAATTCACCCCTCCACTTT
D: TRBD1
size: .
V: TRBV3-1/TRBV3-2
J: TRBJ1-6

CDR3: CASSQDGQGRGYNSPLHF
DNA: TGCGCCAGCAGCCAAGATGGGCAGGGGAGGGGCTATAATTCACCCCTCCACTTT
D: .
size: .
V: TRBV4-3
J: TRBJ1-6

CDR3: CASSLKRGSYGVDTQYF
DNA: TGTGCCAGCAGCTTGAAGCGGGGTTCTTATGGAGTAGATACGCAGTATTTT
D: TRBD2
size: .
V: TRBV5-4
J: TRBJ2-3

CDR3: CASSLSRDSNYGYTF
DNA: TGTGCCAGCAGCCTATCCCGGGACAGCAACTATGGCTACACCTTC
D: TRBD1
size: .
V: TRBV6-5
J: TRBJ1-2

CDR3: CASSFGGRETQYF
DNA: TGTGCCAGCAGCTTTGGGGGGAGGGAGACCCAGTACTTC
D: .
size: .
V: TRBV11-3
J: TRBJ2-5

CDR3: CASSAFGGPTYEQYF
DNA: TGTGCCAGCAGCGCCTTCGGGGGACCTACCTACGAGCAGTACTTC
D: .
size: .
V: TRBV9
J: TRBJ2-7

CDR3: CASSPGTSRSSPLHF
DNA: TGTGCCAGCTCACCGGGCACTAGTAGGAGCTCACCCCTCCACTTT
D: .
size: .
V: TRBV18
J: TRBJ1-6

CDR3: CASSYTGVLNTEAFF
DNA: TGTGCCAGCAGTTACACGGGAGTCTTGAACACTGAAGCTTTCTTT
D: .
size: once
V: TRBV6-5
J: TRBJ1-1

CDR3: CSVGIGQRGTEAFF
DNA: TGCAGCGTTGGAATAGGACAGAGGGGCACTGAAGCTTTCTTT
D: .
size: few
V: TRBV29-1
J: TRBJ1-1

CDR3: CASSQDAGSDQPQHF
DNA: TGTGCCAGCAGCCAAGATGCAGGGTCAGATCAGCCCCAGCATTTT
D: .
size: .
V: TRBV3-1/TRBV3-2
J: TRBJ1-5

CDR3: CASSVGGTGGNTIYF
DNA: TGTGCCAGCAGCGTAGGAGGGACAGGTGGAAACACCATATATTTT
D: TRBD1
size: .
V: TRBV9
J: TRBJ1-3

CDR3: CASSPEDRPSGNTIYF
DNA: TGTGCCAGCAGCCCAGAGGACAGGCCCTCTGGAAACACCATATATTTT
D: TRBD1
size: .
V: TRBV7-8
J: TRBJ1-3

CDR3: CASRTQGSYEQYF
DNA: TGTGCCAGCAGGACACAGGGCTCTTACGAGCAGTACTTC
D: .
size: .
V: TRBV12-3/TRBV12-4
J: TRBJ2-7